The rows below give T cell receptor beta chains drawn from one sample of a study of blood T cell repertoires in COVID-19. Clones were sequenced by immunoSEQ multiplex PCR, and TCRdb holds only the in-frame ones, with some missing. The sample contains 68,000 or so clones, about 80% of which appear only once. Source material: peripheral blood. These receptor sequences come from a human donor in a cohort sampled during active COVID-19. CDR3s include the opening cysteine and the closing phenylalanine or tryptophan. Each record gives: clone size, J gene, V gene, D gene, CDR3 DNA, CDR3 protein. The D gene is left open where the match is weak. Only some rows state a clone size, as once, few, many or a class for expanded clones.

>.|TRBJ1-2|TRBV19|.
TGTGCCAGTAGTCCGCGGGGTTATGGCTACACCTTC
CASSPRGYGYTF
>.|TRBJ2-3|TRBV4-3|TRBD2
TGCGCCAGCAGCCAAGATAGAGGACTAGCGGGGCCCACAGATACGCAGTATTTT
CASSQDRGLAGPTDTQYF
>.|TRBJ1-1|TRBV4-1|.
TGCGCCAGCAGCCAAGGAGAGGGGGTAAGAATTGCTGAAGCTTTCTTT
CASSQGEGVRIAEAFF
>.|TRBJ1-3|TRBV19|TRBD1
TGTGCCAGTAGGAAGCAGGGGGCAAAAAACACCATATATTTT
CASRKQGAKNTIYF
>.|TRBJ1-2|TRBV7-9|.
TGTGCCAGCAGCTTACAGGGGCAAGGCTACACCTTC
CASSLQGQGYTF
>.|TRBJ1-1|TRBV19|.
TGTGCCAGTAGTATGGGTGGGGCGAACACTGAAGCTTTCTTT
CASSMGGANTEAFF
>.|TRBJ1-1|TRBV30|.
TGTGCCTGGAGTCCCGGGACAACCCTTGAAGCTTTCTTT
CAWSPGTTLEAFF
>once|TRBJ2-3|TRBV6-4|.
TGTGCCAGCAGCGAGAGGGGGAGCGGTGGAGATACGCAGTATTTT
CASSERGSGGDTQYF
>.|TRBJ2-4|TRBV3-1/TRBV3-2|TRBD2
TGTGCCAGCAGCCAACAGGGACTAGCGGGAAGGGAGTTTATCCGCCCCAAAAACATTCAGTACTTC
CASSQQGLAGREFIRPKNIQYF
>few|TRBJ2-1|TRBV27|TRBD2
TGTGCCAGCACCCCCTCGGGCCTCAGGAGGGGACTAGGTGATGAGCAGTTCTTC
CASTPSGLRRGLGDEQFF
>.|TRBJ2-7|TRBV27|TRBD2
TGTGCCAGCAGGCCTCGGGAGGGCCTTTACGAGCAGTACTTC
CASRPREGLYEQYF
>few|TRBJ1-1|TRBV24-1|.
TGTGCCACCAGTGATTTTTCGAGCACTGAAGCTTTCTTT
CATSDFSSTEAFF
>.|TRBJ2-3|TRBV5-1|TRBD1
TGCGCCAGCCACAGGGGGCCAGATACGCAGTATTTT
CASHRGPDTQYF
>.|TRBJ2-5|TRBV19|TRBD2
TGTGCCAGTAGCAGAGCGGGAGAGGGAGAGACCCAGTACTTC
CASSRAGEGETQYF
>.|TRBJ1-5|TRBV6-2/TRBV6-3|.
TGTGCCAGCAGCCGGACTGCCAATCAGCCCCAGCATTTT
CASSRTANQPQHF
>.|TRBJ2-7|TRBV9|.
TGTGCCAGCAGCGGGTCCGGGACAAACTACGAGCAGTACTTC
CASSGSGTNYEQYF
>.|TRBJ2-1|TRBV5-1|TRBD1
TGCGCCAGCAGCCCCGGGACAGGGGGGTACAATGAGCAGTTCTTC
CASSPGTGGYNEQFF
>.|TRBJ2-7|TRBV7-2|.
TGTGCCAGCACTGGAGGGACTGCTTACTCCTACGAGCAGTACTTC
CASTGGTAYSYEQYF
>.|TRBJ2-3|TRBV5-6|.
TGTGCCAGCAGCACCCAGGGGGGATCAGATACGCAGTATTTT
CASSTQGGSDTQYF
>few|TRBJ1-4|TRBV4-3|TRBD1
TGCGCCAGCAGCCAAGGACAGGGGGAGAGTGAAAAACTGTTTTTT
CASSQGQGESEKLFF
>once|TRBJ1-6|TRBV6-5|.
TGTGCCAGCAGGGGCACTAATTCACCCCTCCACTTT
CASRGTNSPLHF
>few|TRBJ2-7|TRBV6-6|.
TGTGCCAGCAGTCCAATCGACAAGCCGTACGAGCAGTACTTC
CASSPIDKPYEQYF
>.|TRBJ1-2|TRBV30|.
TGTGCCTGGGGTCAGGACAGCTTCTATGGCTACACCTTC
CAWGQDSFYGYTF
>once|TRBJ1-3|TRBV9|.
TGTGCCAGCAGCACGAACGGCGGGGCTGGAAACACCATATATTTT
CASSTNGGAGNTIYF
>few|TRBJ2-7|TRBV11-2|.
TGTGCCAGCAGCTTAGATAGCGGCTACGAGCAGTACTTC
CASSLDSGYEQYF
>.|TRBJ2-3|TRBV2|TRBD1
TGTGCCAGCAGCCCGGGACAGCCGGGGTTGACGCAGTATTTT
CASSPGQPGLTQYF
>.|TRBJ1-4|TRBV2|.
TGTGCCAGCAGTGAAGGGGGGCAGGGGAACGAAAAACTGTTTTTT
CASSEGGQGNEKLFF
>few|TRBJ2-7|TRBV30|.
TGTGCCTGGAGTGTATCTCTCTACTACGAGCAGTACTTC
CAWSVSLYYEQYF
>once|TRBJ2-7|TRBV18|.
TGTGCCAGCTCACCTACCGGGTCCCCTTCCGCCGAGCAGTACTTC
CASSPTGSPSAEQYF
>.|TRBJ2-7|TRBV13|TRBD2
TGTGCCAGCAGACCATGGACTAGCGGGACTTACGAGCAGTACTTC
CASRPWTSGTYEQYF
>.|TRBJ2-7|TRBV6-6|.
TGTGCCAGCAGGCGGACAGTTCGACCTATCTACGAGCAGTACTTC
CASRRTVRPIYEQYF
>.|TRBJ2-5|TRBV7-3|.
TGTGCCAGCAGCCTTGCGGGATACCAAGAGACCCAGTACTTC
CASSLAGYQETQYF
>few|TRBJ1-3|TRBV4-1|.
TGCGCCAGCAGCCAAGGGCTCTGGGGGGGGGACTCTGGAAACACCATATATTTT
CASSQGLWGGDSGNTIYF
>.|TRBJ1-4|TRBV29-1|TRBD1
TGCAGCGCTGGGGGGACAGGGAACGAAAAACTGTTTTTT
CSAGGTGNEKLFF
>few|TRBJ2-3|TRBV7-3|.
TGTGCCAGCAGCTCAGGACTGGTCACAGATACGCAGTATTTT
CASSSGLVTDTQYF